This T cell receptor (beta chain) was obtained from a study of T cell responses to AZD1222 COVID-19 vaccine. The assay was immunoSEQ multiplex PCR, and TCRdb's table has in-frame clones only and misses some. In the table there are about 120,000 clones, just under 95% of which are singletons. Germline V gives CDR1 SGHRS, CDR2 YFSETQ. The CDR3 has 18 residues. The V and J ends lost 4 bases and 0 bases, in that order; junction bases with no gene match: 10. This clonotype was sampled from an adult who received the AZD1222 COVID-19 vaccine. The gene calls are TRBV5-1 and TRBJ2-5, with 12 bases lining up with TRBD2. The sequencing here drew on peripheral blood, taken 28 days after the second AZD1222 dose. The CDR3, as DNA: TGCGCCAGCAGCCGCTCTAGCGGGGGGGAAAAGTACCAAGAGACCCAGTACTTC. It codes for CASSRSSGGEKYQETQYF.